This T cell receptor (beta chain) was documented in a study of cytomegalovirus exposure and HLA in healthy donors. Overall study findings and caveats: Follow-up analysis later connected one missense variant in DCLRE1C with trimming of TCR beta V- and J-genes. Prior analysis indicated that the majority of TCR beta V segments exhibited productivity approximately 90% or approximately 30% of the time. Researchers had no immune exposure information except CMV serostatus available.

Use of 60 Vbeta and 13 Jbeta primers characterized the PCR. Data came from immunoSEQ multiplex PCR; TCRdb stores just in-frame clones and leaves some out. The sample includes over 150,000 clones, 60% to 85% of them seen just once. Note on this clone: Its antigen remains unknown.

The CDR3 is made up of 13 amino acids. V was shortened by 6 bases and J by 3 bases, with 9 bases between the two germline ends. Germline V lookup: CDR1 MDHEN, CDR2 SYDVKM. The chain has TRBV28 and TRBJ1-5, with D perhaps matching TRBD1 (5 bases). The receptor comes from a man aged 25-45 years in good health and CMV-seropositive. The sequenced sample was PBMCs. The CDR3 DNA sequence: TGTGCCAGCAGCGGACAAAACAATCAGCCCCAGCATTTT. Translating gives CASSGQNNQPQHF.